This T cell receptor (beta chain) was sequenced during a study of blood T cell repertoires in COVID-19. The CDR3 runs to 14 residues. J lost 1 base, V lost 5 bases, and 6 bases had no gene match. Germline V gene data show CDR1 as GTSNPN and CDR2 as SVGIG (reference sequence). The method was immunoSEQ multiplex PCR; TCRdb's version includes in-frame clones alone and lacks a portion of them. The sample has about 100,000 clones; around 90% are singletons. The sample was peripheral blood. The chain carries TRBV30 and TRBJ1-2, with 8 bases that match TRBD1. The clonotype comes from a human donor in a cohort sampled during active COVID-19. CDR3 sequence reads: CAWGQGLVNYGYTF. The DNA of the CDR3 is TGTGCCTGGGGACAGGGATTGGTTAACTATGGCTACACCTTC.